This T cell receptor (beta chain) was sequenced for a study of cytomegalovirus exposure and HLA in healthy donors. The primer mix had 60 Vbeta and 13 Jbeta primers. Sequencing used immunoSEQ multiplex PCR; TCRdb keeps in-frame clones, though not all of them. The table has some 140,000 clones, about 83% seen once. V shed 7 bases and J shed 7 bases, with 22 bases lying between them. Looked up from germline, CDR1 is MNHEY and CDR2 is SVGAGI. There are 15 residues in the CDR3. The clonotype originates from a woman aged 40 to 49 in good health and CMV-seronegative. The rearrangement joins TRBV6-5 to TRBJ1-2, with D possibly TRBD1 on 6 matching bases. Sequenced material: PBMCs. The DNA of the CDR3 is TGTGCCAGCACACCAATCGGGACAAGGGTCGCTGGCTACACCTTC. It codes for CASTPIGTRVAGYTF.